Listed here are 10 T cell receptor beta chains from one sample, sequenced in a study of beta chain features in type 1 diabetes. Findings and limits, study-wide: Across all four CD4+ subsets, people with type 1 diabetes showed modestly shorter TCRB CDR3s.

What was sequenced were expressed TCRB transcripts, since all of the isolated RNA had been reverse transcribed. Clones were sequenced by immunoSEQ multiplex PCR, and TCRdb holds only the in-frame ones, with some missing. Of roughly 260,000 clones in the sample, 20% are singletons; the top ten hold approximately 0.029%. No antigen is known for these receptors. The sample taken for sequencing was naive CD4+ T cells from blood. These receptors were collected from a woman between 40 and 55 years old with type 1 diabetes.

The V call is TRBV9, the J call TRBJ2-3, with D possibly TRBD1 on 5 matching bases. The CDR3 covers 15 residues. In germline, CDR1 is SGDLS, CDR2 YYNGEE. The germline V and J ends were trimmed by 1 base and 4 bases, with 13 bases remaining between them. DNA of the CDR3: TGTGCCAGCAGCGTAAGTTCTGGGGCCCCAGATACGCAGTATTTT. Translated, it gives CASSVSSGAPDTQYF.

This clone was picked up a small number of times. The rearrangement joins TRBV5-6 to TRBJ2-7, with D unresolved. CDR3 length: 11 residues. Germline-derived CDR1 and CDR2 are SGHDT and YYEEEE. Trimming left V 5 bases short and J 3 bases short, with 6 bases between. The CDR3 region has the DNA TGTGCCAGCAGGAACAACTACGAGCAGTACTTC. Translating it yields CASRNNYEQYF.

This clone was recorded a few times. The CDR3 reads CASSDRGSGANVLTF. In DNA, the CDR3 is TGTGCCAGCAGCGACAGGGGCTCTGGGGCCAACGTCCTGACTTTC. The chain is built from TRBV9 and TRBJ2-6; TRBD1 aligns across 7 bases. Germline values: CDR1 SGDLS, CDR2 YYNGEE. CDR3 size: 15 residues. V gave up 3 bases and J gave up 0 bases; unmatched junction bases: 0.

The chain couples TRBV4-3 to TRBJ2-1, with 10 bases matching TRBD2. The V segment lost 4 bases and the J segment 7 bases; nucleotides outside the gene matches: 7. The CDR3 is made up of 15 amino acids. CDR1 and CDR2 from the germline V gene are LGHNA and YSLEER. The CDR3 is CASSPSSGSKNEQFF. CDR3 DNA sequence: TGCGCCAGCAGCCCCTCTAGCGGGAGCAAGAATGAGCAGTTCTTC.

This clone has more than one count but fewer than ten. V gene TRBV29-1 combines with J gene TRBJ2-7; 10 bases line up with TRBD2. This CDR3 is built from 13 residues. Looked up from germline, CDR1 is SQVTM and CDR2 is ANQGSEA. Trimming cost V 7 bases and J 4 bases; bases outside gene matches: 7. CDR3 DNA: TGCAGCGCCCTGCTAGCGGGAGTTTACGAGCAGTACTTC. Residues: CSALLAGVYEQYF.

This clone was observed a few times. The CDR3 sequence: CASSRGAGEIAEAFF. CDR3 coding DNA: TGTGCCAGCTCAAGGGGCGCAGGGGAGATCGCTGAAGCTTTCTTT. V gene TRBV18 combines with J gene TRBJ1-1; D may be TRBD1 (6 bases). This CDR3 region has 15 residues. Germline CDR1 KGHSH, CDR2 LQKENI. Trimming took off 5 bases at V and 6 bases at J, with 19 bases between the two ends.

A few counts support this clone. This chain uses TRBV18 with TRBJ1-1, with TRBD1 as a possible D gene (6 bases). This CDR3 is built from 14 residues. V lost 0 bases and J 6 bases, leaving 11 bases between the germline ends. Looked up from germline, CDR1 is KGHSH and CDR2 is LQKENI. CDR3 protein: CASSPPNPGAEAFF. For the CDR3, the DNA is TGTGCCAGCTCACCACCGAACCCAGGGGCTGAAGCTTTCTTT.

The rearrangement links TRBV30 to TRBJ2-5; possibly TRBD1 for D (5 bases). The CDR3 consists of 12 residues. Trimming took off 6 bases at V and 11 bases at J, with 19 bases between the two ends. Germline CDR1 is GTSNPN and CDR2 is SVGIG (reference sequence). The CDR3 DNA is TGTGCCTGCTCCCAGGGCGTCGAAGGGCAGTACTTC. This gives the protein CACSQGVEGQYF.

The chain combines TRBV28 with TRBJ2-3; D is perhaps TRBD1 (5 bases). The CDR3 loop spans 15 amino acids. Germline V gene data show CDR1 as MDHEN and CDR2 as SYDVKM. Trimming shortened V by 7 bases and J by 2 bases, and 16 bases separated the two germline ends. The CDR3 DNA follows: TGTGCCAGCATGGGGCCTCGTATTGCCACAGATACGCAGTATTTT. This codes for CASMGPRIATDTQYF.

This clone was observed a few times. V usage is TRBV5-4 and J usage is TRBJ2-5, with a weak D call TRBD2 (5 bases). Gene TRBJ2-7 matches the end of the DNA better, so the J call may be wrong. In germline, CDR1 is SGHNT, CDR2 YYREEE (reference sequence). The CDR3 consists of 13 residues. This CDR3 reads CASSPGRVSEQYF. The CDR3 DNA reads TGTGCCAGCAGCCCGGGAAGGGTTAGCGAGCAGTACTTC.